This T cell receptor beta chain was identified in a study of tumor and adjacent non-tumor tissue in lung cancer (dated 2018 in TCRdb). Background on the whole study: By cancer type, the cohort comprised around 11 adenocarcinoma patients, a couple of squamous cell carcinoma patients and 1 small cell lung cancer patient. In total, sequencing yielded approximately 130,000,000 productive TCRbeta reads, which works out to an average of around 4.2 million reads per sample. The study compared bulk TCRbeta repertoires between lung tumor tissue and matched distant non-tumor lung tissue from approximately 14 lung cancer patients. For each patient, one tumor sample and one normal lung sample were taken, giving thirty paired specimens that underwent TCRbeta CDR3 sequencing. The approximately 15 patients were aged roughly 30 to 76 years, included around ten men and 5 women, and had TNM stage I to III disease.

The CDR3 runs 15 amino acids, cysteine and phenylalanine included. Only the CDR3 part of the read is kept: 45 bases, read in frame from the first base. The germline V gene yields MNHEY for CDR1 and SVGAGI for CDR2. In regard to this clonotype: Its antigen remains undetermined. The germline gene is not matched at one end of the junction; a read error may be the cause.

What the work shows at the level of the full study, not this receptor alone: Significantly higher TCR diversity was found in younger patients, and higher tumor TCR diversity was associated with shorter overall and disease-free survival. With only 15 patients in the cohort, the authors noted that larger samples and more detailed clinical data are needed. Because peripheral blood was not sequenced, the blood TCRbeta repertoires of the lung cancer patients in the study went unexamined. TCR diversity (inverse Simpson) was significantly higher in tumor than in normal lung tissue (around 450 vs 160, P = 0.0075, Mann-Whitney U test). Neither the sequencing platform nor unique molecular identifiers are mentioned in the methods. A significantly larger cumulative share of the repertoire was made up by the top 100 clones in normal lung than in tumor tissue.

RNA was isolated from bulk, unsorted tissue, and RNA quality was assessed with a NanoDrop ND-1000 and an Agilent 2100. The normal lung samples consisted of distant non-tumor tissue collected more than 3 cm from the tumor edge. All donors had newly diagnosed lung cancer, had not received prior chemotherapy, and were admitted for thoracic surgery in China between August and November 2014. Anyone who had undergone radiotherapy or chemotherapy before, or who had another cancer at the same time, was left out of the study. Surgical tissue pieces of about 1-2.1 cm3 were preserved in RNAlater solution and stored at -80 °C until use. The method was multiplex PCR. Reads for this sample came from an Illumina HiSeq 2500. Following protocols modified from ARM-PCR, the researchers constructed TCRbeta libraries through three rounds of nested PCR with primers (Table S4). PCR products of 200-500 bp were gel-excised and purified with the QIAquick gel extraction kit before sequencing. Under the source paper's analysis protocol: Trimmomatic was used to clean the reads, FLASH was used to merge the reads into complete CDR3 sequences, and MiTCR was used to assign the reads to V(D)J germline segments. Clonal diversity was computed as the inverse Simpson's index with VDJtools. In-frame sequences lacking a premature stop codon were counted as productive reads. TCRdb reworked the public reads: Q25 trimming with fastp, MiXCR clone assembly, productive beta chains retained. CDR3 protein sequences are deduplicated, and each keeps its most common genes and DNA. The V and J calls reflect TCRdb's pipeline rather than the authors' work. The sample profile shows 55,000 to 65,000 distinct CDR3 sequences; about 55% of them were found once. The ten top clones hold about 32% of the sample.

The material sequenced was distant non-tumor lung tissue. This receptor was obtained from a man aged 70 or older with non-small cell lung cancer. The receptor chain draws on TRBV6-5 and TRBJ1-1; the D gene is unclear. In nucleotide form, the sequence is TGTGCCATCAGTTACTCCGGTTTCTCCAACACTGAAGATTCCTTT. Its protein product is CAISYSGFSNTEDSF.